This T cell receptor beta chain was sequenced during a study of shared clonotypes between healthy human individuals. Germline assignment: CDR1 MNHEY and CDR2 SMNVEV (reference sequence). V was clipped by 1 base and J by 1 base, with 11 bases between them. CDR3 length: 15 amino acids. The assay was run at deep level. The data were produced by immunoSEQ multiplex PCR, yet TCRdb's version contains in-frame clones alone and is incomplete. The sample contains about 2.4 million clones, 85% to 95% of which appear only once. Partitioning of CD4+ cells yielded a CD45RA+ naive subset and a CD45RA-negative memory subset.

The V gene is TRBV27, the J gene TRBJ2-7; maybe TRBD2 (6 bases). The source material was naive CD4+ T cells sorted from blood. Subset denoted: CD45RA+ positively selected. The receptor comes from a man aged 18 to 30 in good health. CDR3 in DNA: TGTGCCAGCAGTTTATTATCGGGAGTTTCCTACGAGCAGTACTTC. It is translated as CASSLLSGVSYEQYF.